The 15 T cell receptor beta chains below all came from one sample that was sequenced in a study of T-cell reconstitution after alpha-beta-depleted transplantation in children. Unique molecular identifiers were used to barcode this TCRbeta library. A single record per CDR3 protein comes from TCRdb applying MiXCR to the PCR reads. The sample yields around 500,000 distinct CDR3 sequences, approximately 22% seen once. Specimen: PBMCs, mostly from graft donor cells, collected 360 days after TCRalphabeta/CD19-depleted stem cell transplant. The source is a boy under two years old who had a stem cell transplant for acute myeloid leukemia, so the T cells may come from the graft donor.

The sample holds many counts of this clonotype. The CDR3: CASSPIIAGTTDTQYF. The CDR3, as DNA: TGCGCCAGCAGCCCTATTATAGCGGGGACCACAGATACGCAGTATTTT. V usage is TRBV4-1 and J usage is TRBJ2-3; 8 bases match TRBD2. The CDR3 totals 16 residues. With V trimmed by 4 bases and J by 2 bases, 8 bases remained unmatched. CDR1 is MGHRA and CDR2 is YSYEKL in the germline V gene.

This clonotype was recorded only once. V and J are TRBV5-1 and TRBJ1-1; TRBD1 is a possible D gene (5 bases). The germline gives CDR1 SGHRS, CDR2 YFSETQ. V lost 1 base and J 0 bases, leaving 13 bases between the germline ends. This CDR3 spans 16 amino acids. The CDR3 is CASSLLPGGVNTEAFF. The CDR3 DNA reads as TGCGCCAGCAGCTTGCTACCCGGGGGTGTGAACACTGAAGCTTTCTTT.

DNA of the CDR3: TGCAGCGTTGAGGGTGTGGACTCGAACACTGAAGCTTTCTTT. It encodes CSVEGVDSNTEAFF. The chain combines TRBV29-1 with TRBJ1-1; unclear D gene. With 3 bases removed from V and 1 base from J, the gap between germline ends came to 12 bases. The CDR3 totals 14 residues. Germline loops: CDR1 SQVTM, CDR2 ANQGSEA.

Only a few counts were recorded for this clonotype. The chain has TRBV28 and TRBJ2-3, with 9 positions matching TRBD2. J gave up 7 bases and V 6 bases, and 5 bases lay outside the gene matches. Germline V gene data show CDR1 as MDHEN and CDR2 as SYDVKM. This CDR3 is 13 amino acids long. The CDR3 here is CASSSGTSNTQYF. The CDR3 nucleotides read TGTGCCAGCAGCTCCGGGACTAGCAATACGCAGTATTTT.

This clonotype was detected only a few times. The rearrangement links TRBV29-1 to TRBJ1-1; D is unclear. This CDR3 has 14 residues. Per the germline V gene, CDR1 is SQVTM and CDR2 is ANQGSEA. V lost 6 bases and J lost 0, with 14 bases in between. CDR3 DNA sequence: TGCAGCGTGTCCGGACTGTTGATGAACACTGAAGCTTTCTTT. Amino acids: CSVSGLLMNTEAFF.

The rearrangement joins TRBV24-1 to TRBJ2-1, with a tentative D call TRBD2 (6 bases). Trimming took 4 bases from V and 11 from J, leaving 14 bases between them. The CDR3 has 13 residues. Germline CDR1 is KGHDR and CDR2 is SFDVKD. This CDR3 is CATSDTGTSKQFF. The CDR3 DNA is TGTGCCACCAGTGACACCGGGACTTCGAAGCAGTTCTTC.

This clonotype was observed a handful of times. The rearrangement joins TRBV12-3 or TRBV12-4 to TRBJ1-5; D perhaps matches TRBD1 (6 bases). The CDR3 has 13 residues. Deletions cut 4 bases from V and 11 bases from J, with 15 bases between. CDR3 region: CASSSLGRGTQHF. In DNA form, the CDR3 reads TGTGCCAGCAGTTCATTAGGGAGGGGGACCCAGCATTTT.

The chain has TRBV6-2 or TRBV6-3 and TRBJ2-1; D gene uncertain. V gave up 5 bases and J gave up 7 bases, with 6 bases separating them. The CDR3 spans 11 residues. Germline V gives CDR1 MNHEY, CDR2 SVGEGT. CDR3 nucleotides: TGTGCCAGCAGTCGAAAGAATGAGCAGTTCTTC. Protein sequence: CASSRKNEQFF.

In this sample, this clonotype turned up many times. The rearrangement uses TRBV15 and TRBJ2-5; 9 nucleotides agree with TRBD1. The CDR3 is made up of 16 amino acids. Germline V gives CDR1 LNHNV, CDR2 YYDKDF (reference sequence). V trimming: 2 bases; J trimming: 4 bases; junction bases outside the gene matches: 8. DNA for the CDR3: TGTGCCACCAGCAGACTGGGACAGGGCGAGGGAGAGACCCAGTACTTC. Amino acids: CATSRLGQGEGETQYF.

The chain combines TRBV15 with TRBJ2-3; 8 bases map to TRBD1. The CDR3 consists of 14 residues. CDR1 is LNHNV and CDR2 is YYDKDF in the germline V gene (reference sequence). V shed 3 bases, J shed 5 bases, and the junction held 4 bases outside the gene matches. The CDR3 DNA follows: TGTGCCACCAGCAGGCAGGGGGCAAGAGATACGCAGTATTTT. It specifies CATSRQGARDTQYF.

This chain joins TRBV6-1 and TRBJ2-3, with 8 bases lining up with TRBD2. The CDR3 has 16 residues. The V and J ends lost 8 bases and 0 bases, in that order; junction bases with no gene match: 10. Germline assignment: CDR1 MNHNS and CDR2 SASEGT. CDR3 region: CASHERPGGSTDTQYF. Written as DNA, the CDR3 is TGTGCCAGCCACGAAAGGCCGGGGGGGAGCACAGATACGCAGTATTTT.

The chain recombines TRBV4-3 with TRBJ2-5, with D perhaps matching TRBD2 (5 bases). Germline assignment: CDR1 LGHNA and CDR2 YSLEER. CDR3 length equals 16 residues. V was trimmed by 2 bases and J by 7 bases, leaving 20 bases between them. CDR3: CASSQSSSRALGTQYF. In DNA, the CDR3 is TGCGCCAGCAGCCAATCGAGTTCGAGGGCCTTAGGGACCCAGTACTTC.

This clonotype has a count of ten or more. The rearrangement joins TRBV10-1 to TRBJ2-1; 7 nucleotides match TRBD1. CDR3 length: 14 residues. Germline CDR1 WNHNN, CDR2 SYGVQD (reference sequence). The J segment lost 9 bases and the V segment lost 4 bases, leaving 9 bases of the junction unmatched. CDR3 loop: CASSVKRQGGEQFF. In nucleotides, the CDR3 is TGCGCCAGCAGTGTGAAACGACAGGGCGGTGAGCAGTTCTTC.

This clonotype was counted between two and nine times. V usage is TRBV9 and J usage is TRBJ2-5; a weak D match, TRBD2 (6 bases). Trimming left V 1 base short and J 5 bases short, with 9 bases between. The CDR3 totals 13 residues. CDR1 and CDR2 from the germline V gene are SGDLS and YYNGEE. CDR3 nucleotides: TGTGCCAGCAGCGTATGGGGAGGCGAGACCCAGTACTTC. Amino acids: CASSVWGGETQYF.

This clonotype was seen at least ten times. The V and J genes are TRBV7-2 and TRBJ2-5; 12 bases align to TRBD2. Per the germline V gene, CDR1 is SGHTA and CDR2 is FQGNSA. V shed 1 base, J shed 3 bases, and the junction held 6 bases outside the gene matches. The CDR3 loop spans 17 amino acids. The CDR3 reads CASSLGLAGAKEETQYF. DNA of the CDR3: TGTGCCAGCAGCTTAGGACTAGCGGGGGCCAAAGAAGAGACCCAGTACTTC.